Listed below are T cell receptor beta chains from one sample, sequenced in a study of T cells in Graves' hyperthyroidism and ophthalmopathy. One entry per CDR3 protein results from TCRdb running MiXCR on the multiplex PCR reads. The sample lists more than 300,000 distinct CDR3 sequences; approximately 14% were seen once. The sample was blood. Receptors were obtained from a woman between 55 and 75 years old with Graves' hyperthyroidism. CDR3s include the opening cysteine and the closing phenylalanine or tryptophan. Fields, in order: J gene, D gene, clone size, V gene, CDR3 DNA, CDR3 protein. The D gene is left open where the match is weak. Some rows mark clone size as missing; the rest say once, few, many or name a class of expanded clone.

TRBJ2-1,TRBD2,NA,TRBV10-3,TGTGCCATCAGTTGGACTAGCGGAAACAATGAGCAGTTCTTC,CAISWTSGNNEQFF
TRBJ2-1,NA,many,TRBV6-1,TGTGCCAGCAGTCCGCGGGACAAAGGGCTTGGTGAGCAGTTCTTC,CASSPRDKGLGEQFF
TRBJ2-2,TRBD2,many,TRBV13,TGTGCCAGCAGCTCAGGACTAGCGGGAGGCACCGGGGAGCTGTTTTTT,CASSSGLAGGTGELFF
TRBJ2-7,NA,few,TRBV19,TGTGCCAGTAGTATGCAGGCGTTCTACGAGCAGTACTTC,CASSMQAFYEQYF
TRBJ2-5,TRBD2,many,TRBV24-1,TGTGCCACCGCGAAAGCGGGGCCGTACCAAGAGACCCAGTACTTC,CATAKAGPYQETQYF
TRBJ1-6,TRBD1,few,TRBV7-9,TGTGCCAGCAGTACAGGGGGCGCATCCTATAATTCACCCCTCCACTTT,CASSTGGASYNSPLHF
TRBJ2-5,TRBD1,NA,TRBV25-1,TGTGCCAGCAGTGATTCGTACAGGGGGTTCTTCCAAGAGACCCAGTACTTC,CASSDSYRGFFQETQYF
TRBJ2-2,TRBD2,few,TRBV5-6,TGTGCCAGCACCTTCACTAGCGGATACACCGGGGAGCTGTTTTTT,CASTFTSGYTGELFF
TRBJ1-2,NA,many,TRBV28,TGTGCCAGCAGACGACTCCCGGGGCAGACCGACTATGGCTACACCTTC,CASRRLPGQTDYGYTF
TRBJ1-1,NA,many,TRBV18,TGTGCCAGCTCACCAGGGACGGTGAACACTGTAGCTTTCTTT,CASSPGTVNTVAFF
TRBJ2-1,TRBD2,many,TRBV24-1,TGTGCCACCAGTGGAAGAGCGGGAATCTACAATGAGCAGTTCTTC,CATSGRAGIYNEQFF
TRBJ1-3,NA,NA,TRBV25-1,TGTGCCAGCAGTGAATATATGGGCAGGGTTGGAAACACCATATATTTT,CASSEYMGRVGNTIYF
TRBJ2-7,NA,many,TRBV20-1,TGCAGTGCAGACGGGAAGGACTACGAGCAGTACTTC,CSADGKDYEQYF
TRBJ2-7,NA,many,TRBV6-1,TGTGCCAGCAGTCCCACACGGAGGTCTTACGAGCAGTACTTC,CASSPTRRSYEQYF
TRBJ2-1,TRBD2,many,TRBV30,TGTGCCTGGGGCCCCAGCGGGAGAAGTTCCTACAATGAGCAGTTCTTC,CAWGPSGRSSYNEQFF
TRBJ2-7,TRBD1,many,TRBV3-1,TGTGCCAGCAGCCAAAAACAGGGGTGGGAGCAGTACTTC,CASSQKQGWEQYF
TRBJ2-1,NA,many,TRBV3-1,TGTGCCAGCAGCCAAGGGAACAATGAGCAGTTCTTC,CASSQGNNEQFF
TRBJ2-5,TRBD1,many,TRBV7-6,TGTGCCAGCAGCTTAGGACAGGGCCTAGAGACCCAGTACTTC,CASSLGQGLETQYF
TRBJ2-7,NA,many,TRBV7-8,TGTGCCAGCAGCCTGGGGACTCGTAGATACGAGCAGTACTTC,CASSLGTRRYEQYF
TRBJ2-3,NA,NA,TRBV20-1,TGCAGTGCTAGCTCCCTGTACGATACGCAGTATTTT,CSASSLYDTQYF
TRBJ2-7,TRBD1,few,TRBV19,TGTGCCAGTAGTATATCAGGACAGGCGTTCTACGAGCAGTACTTC,CASSISGQAFYEQYF
TRBJ1-2,TRBD1,many,TRBV6-1,TGTGCCAGCAGTGAAGAGGGTCCACAGGGGGCAGGTGGCTACACCTTC,CASSEEGPQGAGGYTF
TRBJ2-4,TRBD2,NA,TRBV6-2/TRBV6-3,TGTGCCAGCATAAAAGCGGGGATCAAAAACATTCAGTACTTC,CASIKAGIKNIQYF
TRBJ2-1,NA,few,TRBV6-1,TGTGCCAGCAGTGTTGACGGCAACAATGAGCAGTTCTTC,CASSVDGNNEQFF
TRBJ2-3,NA,many,TRBV2,TGTGCCAGCAGTGAAGGGCCGGGCACAGATACGCAGTATTTT,CASSEGPGTDTQYF
TRBJ2-7,TRBD2,few,TRBV20-1,TGCAGTGCTAGAGAGGACCCCCCTCCGGGAGGAAACGAGCAGTACTTC,CSAREDPPPGGNEQYF
TRBJ2-1,NA,many,TRBV15,TGTGCCACCAGCAGAGATACGGACCCCTACAATGAGCAGTTCTTC,CATSRDTDPYNEQFF
TRBJ1-5,NA,many,TRBV18,TGTGCCAGCTCCCGAGGCGAGGATCAGCCCCAGCATTTT,CASSRGEDQPQHF
TRBJ1-6,NA,once,TRBV30,TGTGCCTGGACCGGACAGACTAATTCACCCCTCCACTTT,CAWTGQTNSPLHF
TRBJ1-1,TRBD1,many,TRBV2,TGTGCCAGCAGTGAATTGGGACAGATTAACACTGAAGCTTTCTTT,CASSELGQINTEAFF
TRBJ2-6,NA,many,TRBV13,TGTGCCAGCAGCTTAGCGGTAGGGACCATTAGCTCTGGGGCCAACGTCCTGACTTTC,CASSLAVGTISSGANVLTF
TRBJ2-1,TRBD2,NA,TRBV5-1,TGCGCCAGCAGCTCCGGGATGGGGAGGGCAGATTACAATGAGCAGTTCTTC,CASSSGMGRADYNEQFF
TRBJ2-1,TRBD1,many,TRBV12-3/TRBV12-4,TGTGCCAGCACCTCCGGGACAGGGAGGCGCGAGCAGTTCTTC,CASTSGTGRREQFF
TRBJ2-7,NA,NA,TRBV20-1,TGCAGTGCTCCCCTGGTGTCCAGCTCCTACGAGCAGTACTTC,CSAPLVSSSYEQYF
TRBJ2-7,TRBD2,NA,TRBV12-3/TRBV12-4,TGTGCCAGCAGTCTAGCGGGAGTTCAAGACGAGCAGTACTTC,CASSLAGVQDEQYF
TRBJ2-2,TRBD2,many,TRBV24-1,TGTGCCACCACCGGGGCGGGGGTCACCGGGGAGCTGTTTTTT,CATTGAGVTGELFF
TRBJ1-4,TRBD1,few,TRBV28,TGTGCCAGCAGGACAACCGGGACAGGGGGTGAAAAACTGTTTTTT,CASRTTGTGGEKLFF
TRBJ1-3,NA,many,TRBV12-3/TRBV12-4,TGTGCCCTTCAAACCACGGACCGATCTCTCTCTGGAAACACCATATATTTT,CALQTTDRSLSGNTIYF
TRBJ2-3,NA,many,TRBV2,TGTGCCAGCAGTGAACGGAGAAGACTAGTTCCGGATACGCAGTATTTT,CASSERRRLVPDTQYF
TRBJ2-1,NA,many,TRBV12-3/TRBV12-4,TGTGCCAGCAGTGGCTACGGCGAAGAGCAGTTCTTC,CASSGYGEEQFF
TRBJ2-1,TRBD1,NA,TRBV19,TGTGCCAGTAGTATCACAGGGGGGTTTCGTCAGGATGAGCAGTTCTTC,CASSITGGFRQDEQFF
TRBJ1-1,NA,many,TRBV20-1,TGCAGTGCTAGAGATGAGAGAAGGCGGACTGAAGCTTTCTTT,CSARDERRRTEAFF
TRBJ1-1,NA,NA,TRBV11-2,TGTGCCAGCACCCCCGGGCAGTTTTCCACTGAAGCTTTCTTT,CASTPGQFSTEAFF
TRBJ1-4,TRBD1,many,TRBV29-1,TGCAGCGTTGAAGGGGCAGGGGGTGGAGCGGATGAAAAACTGTTTTTT,CSVEGAGGGADEKLFF
TRBJ1-1,NA,many,TRBV18,TGTGCCAGCTCACCATTTGGGCAGGGGAGACTTGGGTCCACTGAAGCTTTCTTT,CASSPFGQGRLGSTEAFF
TRBJ1-6,NA,NA,TRBV15,TGTGCCACCAGCAGAGATCGAAACAGTAATTCACCCCTCCACTTT,CATSRDRNSNSPLHF
TRBJ2-3,TRBD1,many,TRBV5-6,TGTGCCAGCAGCCGACGACAGGGACCCACAGATACGCAGTATTTT,CASSRRQGPTDTQYF
TRBJ1-1,NA,many,TRBV30,TGTGTCTACTCCAGGGAGGGGGGCACTGAAGCTTTCTTT,CVYSREGGTEAFF
TRBJ1-5,TRBD1,NA,TRBV19,TGTGCCAGTAGTCTAAACAGGGGGCTGAGTCAGCCCCAGCATTTT,CASSLNRGLSQPQHF
TRBJ2-3,TRBD2,NA,TRBV9,TGTGCCAGCAGCGTAGTACTAGCGGGAGGCCCAGATACGCAGTATTTT,CASSVVLAGGPDTQYF
TRBJ2-6,TRBD1,many,TRBV28,TGTGCCAGCAGTTGGTTCGACAGGGGGAAGGCTGGGGCCAACGTCCTGACTTTC,CASSWFDRGKAGANVLTF